This TCR beta chain derives from a study of shared clonotypes between healthy human individuals. Study conclusions and caveats: Genetic and exposure-history diversity was limited by the small donor number.

This table comes from immunoSEQ multiplex PCR, and its TCRdb copy is limited to in-frame clones, with some not included. This sample has roughly 510,000 clones; approximately 79% occur once, and the top ten carry approximately 12%. With respect to this clone: Antigen unknown.

Germline trimming cut 4 bases from V and 2 bases from J; bases unmatched to any gene: 5. Germline CDR1 is SGHNT and CDR2 is YYREEE (reference sequence). The CDR3 is 17 residues long. The TCR was taken from a middle-aged woman in good health. Some clones in this sample may be carry-over from other donors' samples. Sample: PBMCs. The chain joins TRBV5-4 to TRBJ2-6; TRBD1 agrees at 11 bases. The CDR3 DNA reads as TGTGCCAGCAGCGTGGGACAGGGGGGGACTGGGGCCAACGTCCTGACTTTC. It is translated as CASSVGQGGTGANVLTF.